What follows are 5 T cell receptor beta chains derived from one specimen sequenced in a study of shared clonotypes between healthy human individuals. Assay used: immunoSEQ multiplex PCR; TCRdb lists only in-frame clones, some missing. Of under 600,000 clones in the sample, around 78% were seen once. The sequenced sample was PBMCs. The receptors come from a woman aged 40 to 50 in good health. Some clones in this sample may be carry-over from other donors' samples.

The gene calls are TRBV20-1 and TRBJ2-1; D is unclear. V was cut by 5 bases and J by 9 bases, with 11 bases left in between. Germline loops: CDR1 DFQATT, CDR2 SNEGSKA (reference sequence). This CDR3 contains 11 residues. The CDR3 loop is CSAGRVGEQFF. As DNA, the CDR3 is TGCAGTGCTGGAAGGGTAGGTGAGCAGTTCTTC.

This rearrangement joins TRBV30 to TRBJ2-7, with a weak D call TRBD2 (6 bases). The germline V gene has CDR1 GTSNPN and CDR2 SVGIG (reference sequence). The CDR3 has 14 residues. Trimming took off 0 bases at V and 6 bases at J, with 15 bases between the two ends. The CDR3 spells CAWSVPETSSEQYF. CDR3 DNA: TGTGCCTGGAGTGTGCCCGAGACTAGTTCCGAGCAGTACTTC.

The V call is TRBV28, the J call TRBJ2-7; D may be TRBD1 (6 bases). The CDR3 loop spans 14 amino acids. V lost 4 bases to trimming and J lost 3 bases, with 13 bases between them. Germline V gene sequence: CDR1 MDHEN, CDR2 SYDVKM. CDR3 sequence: CASSSVDRFYEQYF. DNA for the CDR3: TGTGCCAGCAGTTCCGTCGACAGGTTCTACGAGCAGTACTTC.

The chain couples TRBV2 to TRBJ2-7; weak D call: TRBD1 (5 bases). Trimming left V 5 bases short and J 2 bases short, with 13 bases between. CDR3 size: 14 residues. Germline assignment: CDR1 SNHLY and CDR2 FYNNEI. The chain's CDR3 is CASSFGQGPYEQYF. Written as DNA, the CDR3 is TGTGCCAGCAGTTTCGGACAAGGTCCCTACGAGCAGTACTTC. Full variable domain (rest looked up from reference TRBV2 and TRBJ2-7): EPEVTQTPSHQVTQMGQEVILRCVPISNHLYFYWYRQILGQKVEFLVSFYNNEISEKSEIFDDQFSVERPDGSNFTLKIRSTKLEDSAMYFCASSFGQGPYEQYFGPGTRLTVT.

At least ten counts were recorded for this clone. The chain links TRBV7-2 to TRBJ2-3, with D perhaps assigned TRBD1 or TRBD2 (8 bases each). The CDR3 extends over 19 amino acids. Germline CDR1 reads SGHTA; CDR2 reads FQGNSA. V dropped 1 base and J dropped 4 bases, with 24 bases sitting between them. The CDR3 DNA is TGTGCCAGCAGCTTAGGGCAGGGGGCGGCTAGCGGGCGCTCAGATACGCAGTATTTT. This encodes CASSLGQGAASGRSDTQYF.